This T cell receptor (beta chain) was obtained from a study of PD-1 blockade in classical Hodgkin lymphoma. Whole-study results and caveats: Diversity similar to that of newly diagnosed patients was seen at baseline in complete responders.

Points on this clone: Its antigen is unidentified.

CDR1 is SGHDT and CDR2 is YYEEEE in the germline V gene. CDR3 size: 16 residues. V lost 4 bases and J 5 bases, leaving 21 bases between the germline ends. Profiling relied on immunoSEQ multiplex PCR, and the TCRdb table lists in-frame clones only, not all of them. The repertoire holds approximately 18,000 clones, with 82% as singletons. After autologous stem cell transplantation all patients relapsed, and prior brentuximab vedotin exposure differed between cohorts. Best response was recorded as complete response, partial response or progressive disease. The chain joins TRBV5-6 to TRBJ2-5; D gene uncertain. The specimen was peripheral blood mononuclear cells (PBMCs), collected before the second cycle of nivolumab. The clonotype originates from a human donor with classical Hodgkin lymphoma. CDR3 sequence reads: CASSDRIMSVGETQYF. CDR3 DNA: TGTGCCAGCAGCGATCGAATAATGTCCGTGGGGGAGACCCAGTACTTC.